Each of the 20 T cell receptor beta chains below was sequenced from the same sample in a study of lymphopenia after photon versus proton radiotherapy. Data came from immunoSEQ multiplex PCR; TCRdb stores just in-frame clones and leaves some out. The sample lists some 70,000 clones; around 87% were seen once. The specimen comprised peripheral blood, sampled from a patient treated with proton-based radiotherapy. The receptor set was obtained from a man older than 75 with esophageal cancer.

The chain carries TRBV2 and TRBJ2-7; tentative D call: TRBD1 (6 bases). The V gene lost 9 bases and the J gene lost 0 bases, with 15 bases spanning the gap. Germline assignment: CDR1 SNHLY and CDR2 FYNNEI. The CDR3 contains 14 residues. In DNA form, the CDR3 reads TGTGCCAGGGCTCTGGACAGAAGCTCCTACGAGCAGTACTTC. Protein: CARALDRSSYEQYF.

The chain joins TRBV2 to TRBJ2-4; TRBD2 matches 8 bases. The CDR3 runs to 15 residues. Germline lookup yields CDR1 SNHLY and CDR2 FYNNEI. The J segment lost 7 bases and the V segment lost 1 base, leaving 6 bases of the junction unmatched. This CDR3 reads CASSEGSGGGNIQYF. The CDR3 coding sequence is TGTGCCAGCAGTGAAGGAAGCGGGGGAGGGAACATTCAGTACTTC.

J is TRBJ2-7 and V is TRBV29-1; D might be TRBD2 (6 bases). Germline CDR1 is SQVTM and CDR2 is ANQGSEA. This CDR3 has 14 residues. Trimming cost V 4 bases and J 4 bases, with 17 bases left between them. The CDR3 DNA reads TGCAGCGTTGGTGGAGGGCACGGCCCTTACGAGCAGTACTTC. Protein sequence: CSVGGGHGPYEQYF.

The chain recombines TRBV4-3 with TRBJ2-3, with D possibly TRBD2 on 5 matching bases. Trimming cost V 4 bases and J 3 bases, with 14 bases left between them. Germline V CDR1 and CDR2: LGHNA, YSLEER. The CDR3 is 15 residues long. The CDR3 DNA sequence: TGCGCCAGCAGCCTGTCGTCAAGAGGGACAGATACGCAGTATTTT. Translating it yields CASSLSSRGTDTQYF.

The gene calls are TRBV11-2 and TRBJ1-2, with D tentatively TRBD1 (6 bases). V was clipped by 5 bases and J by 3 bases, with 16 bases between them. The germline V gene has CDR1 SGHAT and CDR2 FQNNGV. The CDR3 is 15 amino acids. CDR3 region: CASSPRTARHYGYTF. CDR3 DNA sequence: TGTGCCAGCAGCCCCCGGACAGCCCGCCACTATGGCTACACCTTC.

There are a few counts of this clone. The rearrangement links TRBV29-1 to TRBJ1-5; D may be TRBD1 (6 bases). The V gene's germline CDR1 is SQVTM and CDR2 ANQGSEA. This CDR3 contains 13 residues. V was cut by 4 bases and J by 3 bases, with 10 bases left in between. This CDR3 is CSVGRGANQPQHF. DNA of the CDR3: TGCAGCGTTGGTCGGGGGGCCAATCAGCCCCAGCATTTT.

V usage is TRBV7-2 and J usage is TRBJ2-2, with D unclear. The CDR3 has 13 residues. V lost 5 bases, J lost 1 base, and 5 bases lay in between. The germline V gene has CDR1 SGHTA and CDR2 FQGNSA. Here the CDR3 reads CASSPGNTGELFF. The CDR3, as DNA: TGTGCCAGCAGCCCAGGGAACACCGGGGAGCTGTTTTTT.

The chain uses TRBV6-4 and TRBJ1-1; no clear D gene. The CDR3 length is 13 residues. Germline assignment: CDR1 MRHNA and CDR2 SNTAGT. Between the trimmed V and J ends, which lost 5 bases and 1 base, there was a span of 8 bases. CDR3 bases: TGTGCCAGCAGTTTCGGAGAGAACACTGAAGCTTTCTTT. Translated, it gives CASSFGENTEAFF.

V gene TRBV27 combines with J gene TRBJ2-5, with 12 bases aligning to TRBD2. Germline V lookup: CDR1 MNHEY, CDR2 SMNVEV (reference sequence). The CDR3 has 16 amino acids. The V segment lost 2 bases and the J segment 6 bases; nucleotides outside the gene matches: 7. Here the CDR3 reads CASSLRASGGGKTQYF. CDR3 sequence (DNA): TGTGCCAGCAGTTTAAGGGCTAGCGGGGGGGGAAAGACCCAGTACTTC.

The DNA for the CDR3 is TGTGCCAGCCATGTGCGAGGGGGCGGTGAGCAGTTCTTC. This sequence encodes CASHVRGGGEQFF. The V and J genes are TRBV6-1 and TRBJ2-1; 7 bases agree with TRBD1. The CDR3 runs 13 residues. The V gene end was trimmed by 8 bases and the J gene end by 9 bases; junction bases not matched to a gene: 10. CDR1 and CDR2 (germline): MNHNS, SASEGT.

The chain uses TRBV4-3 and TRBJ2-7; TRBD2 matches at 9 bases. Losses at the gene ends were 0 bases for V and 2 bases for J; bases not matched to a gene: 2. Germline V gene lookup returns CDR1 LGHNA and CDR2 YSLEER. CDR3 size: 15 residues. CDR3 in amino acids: CASSQEGLATYEQYF. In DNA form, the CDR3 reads TGCGCCAGCAGCCAAGAGGGACTAGCCACCTACGAGCAGTACTTC.

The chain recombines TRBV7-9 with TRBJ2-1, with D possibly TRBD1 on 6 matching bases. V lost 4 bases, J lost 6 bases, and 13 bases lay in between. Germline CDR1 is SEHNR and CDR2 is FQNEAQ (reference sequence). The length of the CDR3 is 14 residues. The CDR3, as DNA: TGTGCCAGCAGCTGGCCCTTCAGGGGCAATGAGCAGTTCTTC. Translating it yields CASSWPFRGNEQFF.

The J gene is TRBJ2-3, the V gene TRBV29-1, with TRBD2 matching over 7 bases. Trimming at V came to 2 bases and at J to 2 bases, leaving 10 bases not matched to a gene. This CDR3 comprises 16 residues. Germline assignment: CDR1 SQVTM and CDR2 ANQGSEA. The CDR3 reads CSVESDGGSVTDTQYF. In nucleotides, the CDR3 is TGCAGCGTTGAAAGCGACGGCGGGAGTGTCACAGATACGCAGTATTTT.

DNA of the CDR3: TGTGCCAGCAGTTTATTGGGGGGGGGCTACGCCTACGAGCAGTACTTC. This translates into CASSLLGGGYAYEQYF. The gene calls are TRBV27 and TRBJ2-7, with D possibly being TRBD2 (7 bases). Per the germline V gene, CDR1 is MNHEY and CDR2 is SMNVEV (reference sequence). This CDR3 has 16 amino acids. V was pared by 1 base and J by 2 bases, with 15 bases between.

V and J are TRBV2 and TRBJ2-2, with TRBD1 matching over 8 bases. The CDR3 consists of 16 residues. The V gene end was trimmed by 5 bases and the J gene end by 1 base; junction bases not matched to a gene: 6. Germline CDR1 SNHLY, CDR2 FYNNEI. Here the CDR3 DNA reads TGTGCCAGCAGTCCCGGGACAGGCCAGAACACCGGGGAGCTGTTTTTT. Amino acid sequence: CASSPGTGQNTGELFF.

The DNA of the CDR3 is TGTGCCAGCAGTTCAGTCTACGAGCAGTACTTC. It is translated as CASSSVYEQYF. V usage is TRBV6-5 and J usage is TRBJ2-7; no clear D gene. V lost 4 bases to trimming and J lost 3 bases, with 4 bases between them. The CDR3 spans 11 residues. Germline CDR1 is MNHEY and CDR2 is SVGAGI.

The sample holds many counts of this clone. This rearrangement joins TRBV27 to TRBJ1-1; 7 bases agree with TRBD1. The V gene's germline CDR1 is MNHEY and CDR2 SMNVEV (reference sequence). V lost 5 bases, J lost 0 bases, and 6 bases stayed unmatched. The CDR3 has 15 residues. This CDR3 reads CASSGDRALNTEAFF. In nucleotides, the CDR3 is TGTGCCAGCAGTGGCGACAGGGCCCTGAACACTGAAGCTTTCTTT.

CDR3 sequence: CASSLVRLAGGRNEQFF. The DNA for the CDR3 is TGTGCCAGCAGCTTAGTGCGACTAGCGGGAGGCCGCAATGAGCAGTTCTTC. The genes are TRBV7-2 and TRBJ2-1; 13 positions match TRBD2. The germline V gene has CDR1 SGHTA and CDR2 FQGNSA. The CDR3 is 17 residues long. Trimming at V came to 1 base and at J to 6 bases, leaving 6 bases not matched to a gene.

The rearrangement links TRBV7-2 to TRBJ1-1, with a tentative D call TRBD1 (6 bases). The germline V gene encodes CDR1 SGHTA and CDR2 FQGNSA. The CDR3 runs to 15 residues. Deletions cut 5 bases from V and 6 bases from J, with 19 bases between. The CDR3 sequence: CASSQRGNSGSEAFF. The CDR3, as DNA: TGTGCCAGCAGCCAAAGGGGGAACTCGGGATCTGAAGCTTTCTTT.

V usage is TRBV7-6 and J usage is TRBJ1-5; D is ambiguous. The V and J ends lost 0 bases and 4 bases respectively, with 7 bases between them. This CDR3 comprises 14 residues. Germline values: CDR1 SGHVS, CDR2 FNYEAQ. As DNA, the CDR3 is TGTGCCAGCAGCTTAGCAGGGTTAAATCAGCCCCAGCATTTT. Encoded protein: CASSLAGLNQPQHF.